This T cell receptor beta chain was recovered during a study of regulatory T cells in long-lasting Graves disease. V gave up 5 bases and J gave up 3 bases; unmatched junction bases: 5. The CDR3 length is 15 residues. Germline V gene data show CDR1 as SEHNR and CDR2 as FQNEAQ (reference sequence). Study-wide results and limits: Authors noted too few samples as a limitation.

Assembly of TCR beta libraries relied on iRepertoire HTBI primers together with Arm-PCR of CDR3 regions. Each CDR3 protein gets one entry after TCRdb re-called the multiplex PCR reads with MiXCR. The sample lists about 460,000 distinct CDR3 sequences, about 22% seen once, with around 14% in the top ten. This clonotype was detected a few times. The antigen is not known. As to time point: persistent/refractory GD, antithyroid drugs over 5 years with positive TRAb. Preparation of the TCR library used RNA extracted from PBMCs. Sequencing was performed on peripheral blood mononuclear cells (PBMCs), taken when the disease was refractory, from a patient treated with antithyroid drugs. The sequence was obtained from a female donor with Graves disease. This chain uses TRBV7-9 with TRBJ1-4; TRBD1 matches at 8 bases. The CDR3 sequence: CASSKTGVSNEKLFF. CDR3 coding DNA: TGTGCCAGCAGCAAGACAGGGGTTTCTAATGAAAAACTGTTTTTT.